This record looks at one T cell receptor (beta chain) sequence and its context. The antigen is not known. The germline V gene has CDR1 SGHTA and CDR2 FQGTGA. V dropped 5 bases and J dropped 1 base, with 11 bases sitting between them. The CDR3 has 14 amino acids. This sample is drawn from a study of T cell responses to AZD1222 COVID-19 vaccine. General study points: Dominant at 160-218 and 743-854, vaccine-associated CD4 TCRs also spanned spike.

Some clones are missing from TCRdb's copy, which holds only in-frame ones; the method was immunoSEQ multiplex PCR. The sample consists of around 77,000 clones, roughly 88% of them appearing once. Material: peripheral blood, obtained on day 0 of AZD1222 vaccination. The TCR was taken from an adult in good health. The chain combines TRBV7-3 with TRBJ1-1, with D perhaps TRBD1 (6 bases). CDR3 region: CASSDKGGNTEAFF. CDR3 nucleotides: TGTGCCAGCAGCGACAAGGGGGGGAACACTGAAGCTTTCTTT.